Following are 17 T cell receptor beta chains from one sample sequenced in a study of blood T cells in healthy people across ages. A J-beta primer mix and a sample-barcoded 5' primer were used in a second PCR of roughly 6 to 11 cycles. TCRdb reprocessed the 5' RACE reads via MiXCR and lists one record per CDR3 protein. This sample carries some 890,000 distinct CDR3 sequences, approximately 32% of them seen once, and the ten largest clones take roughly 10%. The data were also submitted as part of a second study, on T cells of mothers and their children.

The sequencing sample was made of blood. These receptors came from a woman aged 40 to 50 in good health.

This CDR3 is CASSHRTGNTGELFF. The CDR3 nucleotides are TGTGCCAGCTCACACCGAACAGGAAACACCGGGGAGCTGTTTTTT. This chain joins TRBV18 and TRBJ2-2; weak D call: TRBD1 (5 bases). Germline values: CDR1 KGHSH, CDR2 LQKENI. V lost 4 bases and J lost 2, with 11 bases in between. This CDR3 has 15 residues.

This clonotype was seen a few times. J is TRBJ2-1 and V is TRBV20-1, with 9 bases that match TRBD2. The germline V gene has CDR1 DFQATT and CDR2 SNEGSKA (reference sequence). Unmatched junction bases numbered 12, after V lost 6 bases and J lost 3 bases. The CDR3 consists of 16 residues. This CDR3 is CSAPDAGTSFYNEQFF. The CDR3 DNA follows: TGCAGTGCACCTGACGCCGGGACTAGCTTCTACAATGAGCAGTTCTTC.

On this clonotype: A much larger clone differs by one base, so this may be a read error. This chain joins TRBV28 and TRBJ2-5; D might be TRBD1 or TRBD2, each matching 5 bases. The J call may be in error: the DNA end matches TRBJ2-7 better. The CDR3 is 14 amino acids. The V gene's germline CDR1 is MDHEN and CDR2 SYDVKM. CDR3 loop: CASRGTWRGGEQYF. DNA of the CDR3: TGTGCCAGCAGGGGGACGTGGAGAGGCGGCGAGCAGTACTTC.

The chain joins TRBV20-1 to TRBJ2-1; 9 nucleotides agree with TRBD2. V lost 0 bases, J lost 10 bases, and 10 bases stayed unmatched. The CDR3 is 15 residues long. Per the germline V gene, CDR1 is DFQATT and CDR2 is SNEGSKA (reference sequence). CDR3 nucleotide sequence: TGCAGTGCTAGAGATCCGTTAGCGGGGGAACGGGAGCAGTTCTTC. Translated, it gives CSARDPLAGEREQFF.

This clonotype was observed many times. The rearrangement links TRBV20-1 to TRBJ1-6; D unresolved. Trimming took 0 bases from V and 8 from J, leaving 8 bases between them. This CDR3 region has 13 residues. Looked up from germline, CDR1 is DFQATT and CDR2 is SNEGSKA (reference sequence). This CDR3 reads CSARDITDSPLHF. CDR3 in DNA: TGCAGTGCTAGAGATATAACCGATTCACCCCTCCACTTT.

The CDR3 is CASSRPHGDRSDTQYF. The CDR3 nucleotides are TGCGCCAGCAGCCGGCCCCACGGGGATCGGTCAGATACGCAGTATTTT. The chain is built from TRBV5-1 and TRBJ2-3; tentative D call: TRBD2 (5 bases). Germline V CDR1 and CDR2: SGHRS, YFSETQ. The CDR3 is made up of 16 amino acids. Trimming took off 4 bases at V and 4 bases at J, with 19 bases between the two ends.

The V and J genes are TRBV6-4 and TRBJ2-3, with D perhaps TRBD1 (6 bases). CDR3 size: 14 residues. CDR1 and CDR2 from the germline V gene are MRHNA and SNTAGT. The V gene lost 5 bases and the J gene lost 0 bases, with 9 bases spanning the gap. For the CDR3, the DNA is TGTGCCAGCAGTCGACAGGACAGCACAGATACGCAGTATTTT. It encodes CASSRQDSTDTQYF.

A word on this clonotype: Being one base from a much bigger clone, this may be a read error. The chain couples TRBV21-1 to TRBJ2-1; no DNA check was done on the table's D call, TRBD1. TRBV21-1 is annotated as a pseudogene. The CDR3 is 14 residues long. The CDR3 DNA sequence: TGTGCCAGCAGCAAAGGGGGGGGCTGCAATGAGCAGTTCTTC. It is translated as CASSKGGGCNEQFF.

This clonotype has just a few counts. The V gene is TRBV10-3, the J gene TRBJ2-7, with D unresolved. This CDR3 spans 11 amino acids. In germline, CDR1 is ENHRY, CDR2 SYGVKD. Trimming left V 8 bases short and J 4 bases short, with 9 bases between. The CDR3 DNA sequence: TGTGCCATCTCCCTTAATTACGAGCAGTACTTC. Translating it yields CAISLNYEQYF.

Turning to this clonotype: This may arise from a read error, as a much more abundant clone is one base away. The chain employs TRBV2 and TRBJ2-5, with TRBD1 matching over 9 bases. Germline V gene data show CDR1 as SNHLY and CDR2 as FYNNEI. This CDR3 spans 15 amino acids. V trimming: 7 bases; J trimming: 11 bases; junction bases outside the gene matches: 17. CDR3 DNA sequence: TGTGCCAGCACCCAAAAGGGACAGGGAGATGATGAGCAGTACTTC. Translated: CASTQKGQGDDEQYF.

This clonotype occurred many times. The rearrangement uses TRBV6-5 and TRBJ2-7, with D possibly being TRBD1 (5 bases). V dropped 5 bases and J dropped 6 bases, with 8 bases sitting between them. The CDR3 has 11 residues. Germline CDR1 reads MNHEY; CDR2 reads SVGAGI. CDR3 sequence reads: CASSQGSEQYF. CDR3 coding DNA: TGTGCCAGCAGTCAGGGCTCCGAGCAGTACTTC.

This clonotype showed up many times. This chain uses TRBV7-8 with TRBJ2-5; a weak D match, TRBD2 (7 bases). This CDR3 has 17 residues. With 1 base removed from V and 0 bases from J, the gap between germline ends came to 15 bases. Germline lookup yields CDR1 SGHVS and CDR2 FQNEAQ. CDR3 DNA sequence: TGTGCCAGCAGCTTAGTGTTTCGGGGGGCTAACCAAGAGACCCAGTACTTC. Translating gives CASSLVFRGANQETQYF.

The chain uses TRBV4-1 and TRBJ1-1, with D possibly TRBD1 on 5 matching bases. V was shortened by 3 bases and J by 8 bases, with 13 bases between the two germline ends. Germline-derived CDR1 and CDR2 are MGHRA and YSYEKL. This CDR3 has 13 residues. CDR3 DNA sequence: TGCGCCAGCAGCCAGCAGGGTCCCTGGGAAGCTTTCTTT. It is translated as CASSQQGPWEAFF.

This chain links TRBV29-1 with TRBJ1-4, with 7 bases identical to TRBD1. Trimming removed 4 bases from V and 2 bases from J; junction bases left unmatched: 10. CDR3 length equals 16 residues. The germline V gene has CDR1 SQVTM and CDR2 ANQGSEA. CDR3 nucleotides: TGCAGCGTTGCAGGGACAGTTAGGGGGACTAATGAAAAACTGTTTTTT. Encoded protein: CSVAGTVRGTNEKLFF.

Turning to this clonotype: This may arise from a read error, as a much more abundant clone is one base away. CDR3 nucleotide sequence: TGTGCCCGCAGCCCGGACAAGGTCTACAATGAGCAGTTCTTC. Its translation: CARSPDKVYNEQFF. The chain has TRBV7-2 and TRBJ2-1, with a possible D match to TRBD1 (5 bases). The germline V gene has CDR1 SGHTA and CDR2 FQGNSA. The CDR3 sequence is 14 residues long.

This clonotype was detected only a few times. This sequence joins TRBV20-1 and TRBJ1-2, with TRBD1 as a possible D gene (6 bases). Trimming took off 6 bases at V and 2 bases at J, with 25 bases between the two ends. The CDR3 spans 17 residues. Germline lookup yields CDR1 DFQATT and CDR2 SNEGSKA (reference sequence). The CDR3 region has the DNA TGCAGTGCCAAGGGGGAGACAGGTCCACGACCAAACTATGGCTACACCTTC. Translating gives CSAKGETGPRPNYGYTF.

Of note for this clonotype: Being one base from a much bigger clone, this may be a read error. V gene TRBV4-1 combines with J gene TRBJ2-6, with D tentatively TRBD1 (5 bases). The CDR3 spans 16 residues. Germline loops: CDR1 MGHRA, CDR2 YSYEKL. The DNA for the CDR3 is TGCGCCAGCAGCCTCTATGACACCTCTGGGGCCAACATCCTGACTTTC. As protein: CASSLYDTSGANILTF.